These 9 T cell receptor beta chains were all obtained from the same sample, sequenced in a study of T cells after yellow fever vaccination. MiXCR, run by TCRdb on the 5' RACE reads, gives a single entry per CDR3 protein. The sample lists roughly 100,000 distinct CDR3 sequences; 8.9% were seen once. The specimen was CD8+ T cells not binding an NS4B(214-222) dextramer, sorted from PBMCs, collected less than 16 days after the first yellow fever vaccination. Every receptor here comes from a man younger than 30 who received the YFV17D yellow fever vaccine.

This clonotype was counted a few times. The chain's CDR3 is CASSVDTGGSNQPQHF. CDR3 DNA sequence: TGTGCCAGCAGCGTAGACACAGGGGGTAGCAATCAGCCCCAGCATTTT. The V and J genes are TRBV9 and TRBJ1-5; 8 bases map to TRBD1. Trimming took 0 bases from V and 0 from J; bases not matched to a gene: 2. CDR3 length: 16 amino acids. Germline values: CDR1 SGDLS, CDR2 YYNGEE.

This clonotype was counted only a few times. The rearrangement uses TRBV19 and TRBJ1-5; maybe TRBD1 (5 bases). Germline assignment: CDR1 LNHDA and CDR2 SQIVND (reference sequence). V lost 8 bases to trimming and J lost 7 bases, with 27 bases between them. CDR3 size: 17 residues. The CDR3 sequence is CASPNVRVVTLGQPQHF. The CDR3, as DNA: TGTGCCAGTCCTAATGTCAGGGTTGTTACGCTCGGGCAGCCCCAGCATTTT.

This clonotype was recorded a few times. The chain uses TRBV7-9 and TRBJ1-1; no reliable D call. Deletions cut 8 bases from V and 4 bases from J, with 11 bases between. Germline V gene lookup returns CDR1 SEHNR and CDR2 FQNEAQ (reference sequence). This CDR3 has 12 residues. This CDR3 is CASGGLGTEAFF. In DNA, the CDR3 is TGTGCCAGCGGAGGTTTGGGCACTGAAGCTTTCTTT.

The chain's CDR3 is CASSQGIRGTEAFF. The CDR3 region has the DNA TGCGCCAGCAGCCAAGGAATAAGGGGCACTGAAGCTTTCTTT. The chain carries TRBV4-1 and TRBJ1-1; TRBD1 might be the D (5 bases). V was pared by 1 base and J by 4 bases, with 10 bases between. CDR1 is MGHRA and CDR2 is YSYEKL in the germline V gene. The CDR3 is made up of 14 amino acids.

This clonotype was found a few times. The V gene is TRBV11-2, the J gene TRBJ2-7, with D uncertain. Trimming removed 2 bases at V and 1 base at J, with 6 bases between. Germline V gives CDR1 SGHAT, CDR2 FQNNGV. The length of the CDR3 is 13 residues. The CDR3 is CASSLRPSYEQYF. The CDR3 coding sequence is TGTGCCAGCAGCTTACGCCCGTCCTACGAGCAGTACTTC.

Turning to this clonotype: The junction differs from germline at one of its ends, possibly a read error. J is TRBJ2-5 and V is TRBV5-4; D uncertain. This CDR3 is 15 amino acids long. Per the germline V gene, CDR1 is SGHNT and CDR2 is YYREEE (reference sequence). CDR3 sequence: CSSSHLTRNQETQYF. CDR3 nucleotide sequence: TGTTCCAGCAGCCACCTCACGAGGAATCAAGAGACCCAGTACTTC.

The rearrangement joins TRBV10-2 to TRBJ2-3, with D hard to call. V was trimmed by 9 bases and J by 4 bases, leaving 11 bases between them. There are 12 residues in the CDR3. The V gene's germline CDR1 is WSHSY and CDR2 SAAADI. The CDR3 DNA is TGCGCCAGTCTAGGGTTCCCAGATACGCAGTATTTT. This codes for CASLGFPDTQYF.

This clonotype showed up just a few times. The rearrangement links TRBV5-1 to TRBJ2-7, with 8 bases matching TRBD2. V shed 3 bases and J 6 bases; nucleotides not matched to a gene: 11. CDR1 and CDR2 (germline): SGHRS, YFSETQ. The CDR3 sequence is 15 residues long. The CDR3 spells CASSSRAGGESEQYV. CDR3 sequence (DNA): TGCGCCAGCAGCTCTCGCGCCGGGGGGGAGAGCGAGCAGTACGTC.

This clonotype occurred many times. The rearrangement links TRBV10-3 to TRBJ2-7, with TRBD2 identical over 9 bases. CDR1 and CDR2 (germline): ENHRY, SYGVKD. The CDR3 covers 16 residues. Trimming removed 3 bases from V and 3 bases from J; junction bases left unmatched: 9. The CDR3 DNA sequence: TGTGCCATCAGTGACACCCTAGCGGGGAGGGTCTACGAGCAGTACTTC. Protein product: CAISDTLAGRVYEQYF.